These T cell receptor beta chains were read from a single sample in a study of molecular identifiers for immune sequencing clone quantification. TCRdb independently ran MiXCR on the PCR reads; one entry per CDR3 protein. The sample consists of about 630,000 distinct CDR3 sequences, 25% of them appearing once. The specimen sequenced was naive CD8+ T cells from blood, with Jurkat cell RNA spiked in. These receptors were collected from a human donor in good health. Some libraries in this study had Jurkat cell RNA spiked in. CDR3s include the opening cysteine and the closing phenylalanine or tryptophan. Each record gives: clone size, D gene, J gene, V gene, CDR3 DNA, CDR3 protein. D genes are given only for firm matches. Where a row states a size, it is once, few, many or the class of an expanded clone; other rows omit it.

>many|NA|TRBJ1-6|TRBV4-2
TGTGCCAGCAGCCAACAAGATTATTCACCCCTCCACTTT
CASSQQDYSPLHF
>NA|TRBD2|TRBJ2-2|TRBV19
TGTGCCAGTACCCCGGGACTAGCGGCGAACGGGGAGCTGTTTTTT
CASTPGLAANGELFF
>few|NA|TRBJ2-2|TRBV27
TGTGCCAGCAGCCTAAGGGGGTTAGCCGGGGAGCTGTTTTTT
CASSLRGLAGELFF
>many|NA|TRBJ2-3|TRBV7-9
TGTGCCAGCAGCTCTCCCAGGACTGTCCTGACGCAGTATTTT
CASSSPRTVLTQYF
>NA|NA|TRBJ2-3|TRBV9
TGTGCCAGCAGCGCGAGGGACGGTAGCACAGATACGCAGTATTTT
CASSARDGSTDTQYF
>many|NA|TRBJ2-2|TRBV27
TGTGCCAGCAGTTTTGAATTCACGAACACCGGGGAGCTGTTTTTT
CASSFEFTNTGELFF
>NA|TRBD2|TRBJ2-3|TRBV3-1
TGTGCCCGCAGCCAGGGACTAGGCACAGATACGCAGTATTTT
CARSQGLGTDTQYF
>few|NA|TRBJ2-7|TRBV12-3/TRBV12-4
TGTGCCAGCAGTTCTAGGACCTACTACGAGCAGTACTTC
CASSSRTYYEQYF
>few|NA|TRBJ2-1|TRBV3-1
TGTGCCAGCAGCCAGCTTCTGGATGAGCAGTTCTTC
CASSQLLDEQFF
>few|NA|TRBJ1-2|TRBV6-2/TRBV6-3
TGTGCCAGCAGTTCCCAAGCCTGGACGGCTAACTATGGCTACACCTTC
CASSSQAWTANYGYTF
>many|TRBD1|TRBJ2-1|TRBV4-1
TGCGCCAGCAGCCAGCAAGAACAGGGGAACAATGAGCAGTTCTTC
CASSQQEQGNNEQFF
>many|NA|TRBJ1-4|TRBV7-9
TGTGCCAGCAGCCGGACACTTATAAATGAAAAACTGTTTTTT
CASSRTLINEKLFF
>NA|NA|TRBJ2-3|TRBV11-2
TGTGCCAGCAGCTGGGGATGGGCCCCAAGCACAGATACGCAGTATTTT
CASSWGWAPSTDTQYF
>many|NA|TRBJ2-3|TRBV5-1
TGCGCCAGCAGCTTGTGGGGGGCCGGCACAGATACGCAGTATTTT
CASSLWGAGTDTQYF
>many|NA|TRBJ2-7|TRBV27
TGTGCCAGCAGCCTAAGGACAGCCTCCTACGAGCAGTACTTC
CASSLRTASYEQYF
>many|NA|TRBJ2-5|TRBV13
TGTGCCAGCAGCCCCCGGGAAGGGATAGAGACCCAGTACTTC
CASSPREGIETQYF
>few|TRBD1|TRBJ2-7|TRBV19
TGTGCCAGTGGCGGGACAGGGGCCTTCACGGAGCAGTACTTC
CASGGTGAFTEQYF
>many|NA|TRBJ1-2|TRBV29-1
TGCAGCGTTGAGGGACTTACTGGCTACACCTTC
CSVEGLTGYTF
>many|NA|TRBJ2-7|TRBV6-2/TRBV6-3
TGTGCCAGCAGTTACCAGATCCAGGGCGGGGAGCAGTACTTC
CASSYQIQGGEQYF
>NA|NA|TRBJ1-6|TRBV2
TGTGCCAGCAGAGACCCCCCGGCAGGAGATAATTCACCCCTCCACTTT
CASRDPPAGDNSPLHF
>few|TRBD2|TRBJ2-7|TRBV11-3
TGTGCCAGCAGCGATCCCGGGACAACGACTAGCGGGAGATCGGAGCAGTACTTC
CASSDPGTTTSGRSEQYF
>NA|NA|TRBJ2-4|TRBV4-1
TGCGCCAGCAGCCAAGATCTGGTAGCCGGCAAAAACATTCAGTACTTC
CASSQDLVAGKNIQYF
>many|TRBD1|TRBJ2-7|TRBV30
TGTGCCTGGAGTGTGGGGACAGGGCCCTACGAGCAGTACTTC
CAWSVGTGPYEQYF
>few|NA|TRBJ2-5|TRBV6-2/TRBV6-3
TGTGCCAGCAGTGACCGGGCAGGAGTAAAAGAGACCCAGTACTTC
CASSDRAGVKETQYF
>many|NA|TRBJ1-5|TRBV7-6
TGTGCCAGCAGCTTAGACAGGGCGGGCAATCAGCCCCAGCATTTT
CASSLDRAGNQPQHF
>NA|NA|TRBJ1-6|TRBV6-5
TGTGCCAGCAGTACTGGTGGGTCCGGGTATAATTCACCCCTCCACTTT
CASSTGGSGYNSPLHF
>many|NA|TRBJ2-3|TRBV4-3
TGCGCCAGCAGCCAAGGGACCAAAAGCACAGATACGCAGTATTTT
CASSQGTKSTDTQYF
>few|NA|TRBJ2-1|TRBV5-6
TGTGCCAGCAGCTTGTGGGGGGGGCCGAATGAGCAGTTCTTC
CASSLWGGPNEQFF
>many|NA|TRBJ2-2|TRBV24-1
TGTGCCACCAGTGCGAACACCGGGGAGCTGTTTTTT
CATSANTGELFF
>NA|TRBD1|TRBJ2-7|TRBV19
TGTGCCAGTAGATCGGGACAGGGAGCCCCCTACGGGCAGTACTTC
CASRSGQGAPYGQYF
>NA|NA|TRBJ2-2|TRBV4-3
TGCGCCAGCAGCCCCGGACGGAACACCGGGGAGCAGTTTTTT
CASSPGRNTGEQFF
>many|TRBD1|TRBJ2-7|TRBV6-5
TGTGCCAGCAGCCATGGACAGGACTACGAGCAGTACTTC
CASSHGQDYEQYF
>NA|TRBD1|TRBJ2-6|TRBV3-1
TGTGCCAGCAGCCACAACAGGGGGCTCCTCCAGGCCGGGGCCAACGTCCTGACTTTC
CASSHNRGLLQAGANVLTF
>few|NA|TRBJ2-7|TRBV29-1
TGCAGCGTTGAAGATCACGGGAGCTCCTACGAGCAGTACTTC
CSVEDHGSSYEQYF
>NA|NA|TRBJ1-5|TRBV27
TGTGCCAGCAGTTTAAGCAGCTCCCCCGGAGGGCAGCCCCAGCATTTT
CASSLSSSPGGQPQHF
>few|NA|TRBJ2-1|TRBV12-5
TGTGCTAGTGGTTTGTCACAGGGCCATGAGCAGTTCTTC
CASGLSQGHEQFF
>NA|NA|TRBJ2-1|TRBV12-3/TRBV12-4
TGTGCCAGCAGAACCGGGACTGAACCGTACAATGGGCAGTTCTTC
CASRTGTEPYNGQFF
>NA|TRBD2|TRBJ2-5|TRBV4-3
TGCGCCAGCAGCCAAGACCCGGGAAAGCGGGAGGCCCAGTACTTC
CASSQDPGKREAQYF
>few|NA|TRBJ1-1|TRBV28
TGTGCCAGCAGTTTGAGACGACGGGCCTACGGCGCTAGAATTATTGAAGCTTTCTTT
CASSLRRRAYGARIIEAFF
>many|NA|TRBJ1-4|TRBV12-3/TRBV12-4
TGTGCCAGCAGTTTAGGCTGGCAGGGCACTAATGAAAAACTGTTTTTT
CASSLGWQGTNEKLFF
>few|NA|TRBJ1-1|TRBV6-2/TRBV6-3
TGTGCCAGCGGTGAGCGGAGGGACACTGAAGCTTTCTTT
CASGERRDTEAFF
>many|TRBD1|TRBJ1-1|TRBV7-9
TGTGCCAGCAGCAAAGGGACAGGGTTCACTGAAGCTTTCTTT
CASSKGTGFTEAFF
>few|NA|TRBJ2-7|TRBV3-1
TGTTCACCCTACGAGCAGTACTTC
CSPYEQYF
>NA|TRBD1|TRBJ1-3|TRBV6-1
TGTGCCAGCAGTGAAAGGGACAGCTCCTCTGGAAACACCATATATTTT
CASSERDSSSGNTIYF
>many|NA|TRBJ2-3|TRBV12-3/TRBV12-4
TGTGCCAGCAGTTCCCTTAAGGGAAGCACAGATACGCAGTATTTT
CASSSLKGSTDTQYF
>NA|NA|TRBJ2-1|TRBV19
TGTGCCAGTAGTATCGGGACTTCGAATGAGCAGTTCTTC
CASSIGTSNEQFF
>many|NA|TRBJ1-4|TRBV30
TGTGCCTGGAATGGGGGAAGGGTTGGTGAAAAACTGTTTTTT
CAWNGGRVGEKLFF
>NA|NA|TRBJ2-5|TRBV28
TGTGCCACCACCCGGTTAAAAGACAGTTCTGGGGAGACCCAGTACTTC
CATTRLKDSSGETQYF
>few|NA|TRBJ1-5|TRBV15
TGTGCCACCAGCAGAGGGTTTGGTCAGCCCCAGCATTTT
CATSRGFGQPQHF
>many|NA|TRBJ1-1|TRBV9
TGTGCCAGCAGCGTAGTAGGCAGCGGAACGACTGAAGCTTTCTTT
CASSVVGSGTTEAFF
>once|NA|TRBJ2-3|TRBV9
TGTGCCAGCAGCGTAGAGGACATACGCTCAGATACGCAGTATTTT
CASSVEDIRSDTQYF
>NA|NA|TRBJ1-2|TRBV29-1
TGCAGCGCGAGGACAATTAACTATTTAGACGGCTACACCTTC
CSARTINYLDGYTF
>many|TRBD1|TRBJ2-3|TRBV18
TGTGCCAGCTCACCACAGGGACAGAGCACAGATACGCAGTATTTT
CASSPQGQSTDTQYF
>NA|NA|TRBJ2-5|TRBV11-2
TGTGCCAGCAGTCTAGGGTTCAACGGGATTTGGAAAGAGCCCCAGTACTTC
CASSLGFNGIWKEPQYF
>many|NA|TRBJ2-4|TRBV20-1
TGCAGTGCTAGAGATCGTTTAGGGATGAACATTCAGTACTTC
CSARDRLGMNIQYF
>many|NA|TRBJ2-2|TRBV27
TGTGCCACCGCCCAACGGGACATAAGGAACACCGGGGAGCTGTTTTTT
CATAQRDIRNTGELFF
>NA|NA|TRBJ1-4|TRBV27
TGTGCCAGCATGAACCTTTTAAATGAAAAACTGTTTTTT
CASMNLLNEKLFF
>NA|NA|TRBJ2-2|TRBV5-3
TGTGCCAGCAGCTTGAGTGATCCCGGGGAGCTGTTTTTT
CASSLSDPGELFF
>NA|NA|TRBJ2-3|TRBV27
TGTGCCAGCATAATGGATACGCAGTATTTT
CASIMDTQYF
>NA|NA|TRBJ2-7|TRBV7-9
TGTGCCAGCAGCTCCGGGGGCGGCGCCTACGAGCAGTACTTC
CASSSGGGAYEQYF